What follows are 5 T cell receptor beta chains derived from one specimen sequenced in a study of T cell responses to AZD1222 COVID-19 vaccine. TCRdb's table, derived via immunoSEQ multiplex PCR, lists solely in-frame clones and lacks some. The sample shows about 75,000 clones, approximately 89% of them seen only once. The input for sequencing was peripheral blood, taken 28 days after the second dose of the MenACWY control vaccine. The source is an adult who received the MenACWY meningococcal vaccine as a control.

The chain carries TRBV4-1 and TRBJ1-5; no clear D gene. Germline values: CDR1 MGHRA, CDR2 YSYEKL. V was shortened by 0 bases and J by 8 bases, with 14 bases between the two germline ends. The CDR3 spans 15 residues. This CDR3 is CASSQDGVPREPQHF. The CDR3 DNA reads as TGCGCCAGCAGCCAAGATGGAGTGCCTCGGGAGCCCCAGCATTTT.

The J gene is TRBJ2-2, the V gene TRBV19, with D possibly being TRBD2 (6 bases). The V gene's germline CDR1 is LNHDA and CDR2 SQIVND (reference sequence). This CDR3 is built from 15 residues. V was trimmed by 7 bases and J by 2 bases, leaving 14 bases between them. The CDR3 DNA reads TGTGCCAGTACCCCGGCGGGATCAAACACCGGGGAGCTGTTTTTT. It is translated as CASTPAGSNTGELFF.

V and J are TRBV14 and TRBJ2-5; D assignment may be TRBD1 or TRBD2 (5 bases each). V dropped 4 bases and J dropped 5 bases, with 14 bases sitting between them. Per germline, CDR1 SGHDN and CDR2 FVKESK. The CDR3 spans 14 residues. CDR3 region: CASSRALGVETQYF. The CDR3 bases are TGTGCCAGCAGCCGCGCTCTGGGGGTGGAGACCCAGTACTTC.

This clone appeared once. The rearrangement uses TRBV6-5 and TRBJ1-4; no firm D call. The germline gives CDR1 MNHEY, CDR2 SVGAGI. The V end was cut by 7 bases, the J end by 0 bases, with 12 bases between. The CDR3 spans 15 residues. The CDR3 loop reads CASKKVTATNEKLFF. The CDR3 DNA reads TGTGCCAGCAAGAAAGTTACCGCAACTAATGAAAAACTGTTTTTT.

V is TRBV7-2 and J is TRBJ1-6; a possible D gene is TRBD1 (6 bases). The CDR3 covers 15 residues. V was shortened by 4 bases and J by 9 bases, with 16 bases between the two germline ends. Per the germline V gene, CDR1 is SGHTA and CDR2 is FQGNSA. DNA of the CDR3: TGTGCCAGCAGCTCCATGGGGGGCTCTGGTTCACCCCTCCACTTT. Translating it yields CASSSMGGSGSPLHF.